Each of the 20 T cell receptor beta chains below was sequenced from the same sample in a study of molecular identifiers for immune sequencing clone quantification. MiXCR, run by TCRdb on the PCR reads, gives a single entry per CDR3 protein. Here the sample spans hundreds of thousands of distinct CDR3 sequences, approximately 24% being singletons. Sequenced: naive CD8+ T cells from blood, with Jurkat cell RNA spiked in. Stated subset: FACS-sorted CD8+CD4-CCR7+CD45RA+ naive T cells. Every receptor here comes from a human donor in good health. Some libraries in this study had Jurkat cell RNA spiked in.

This clonotype was observed many times. The J gene is TRBJ1-1, the V gene TRBV7-9; D gene ambiguous. The germline V gene encodes CDR1 SEHNR and CDR2 FQNEAQ (reference sequence). The CDR3 length is 10 residues. Trimming pared 3 bases from V and 8 bases from J, leaving 4 bases between. The CDR3 protein is CASSFVEAFF. The CDR3 region has the DNA TGTGCCAGCAGCTTCGTCGAAGCTTTCTTT. Together with reference TRBV7-9 and TRBJ1-1, the CDR3 gives the full variable domain: DTGVSQNPRHKITKRGQNVTFRCDPISEHNRLYWYRQTLGQGPEFLTYFQNEAQLEKSRLLSDRFSAERPKGSFSTLEIQRTEQGDSAMYLCASSFVEAFFGQGTRLTVV.

This clonotype was seen a few times. This chain uses TRBV9 with TRBJ2-3; no definite D call. CDR1 and CDR2 from the germline V gene are SGDLS and YYNGEE. Between the trimmed V and J ends, which lost 4 bases and 8 bases, there was a span of 11 bases. The CDR3 loop spans 12 amino acids. The CDR3: CASSPSEGTQYF. The CDR3, as DNA: TGTGCCAGCAGCCCAAGCGAAGGTACGCAGTATTTT.

This clonotype has only a few counts. The rearrangement uses TRBV21-1 and TRBJ2-7; the table's D call, TRBD2, has no DNA check behind it. TRBV21-1 represents a pseudogene. The CDR3 has 16 amino acids. As DNA, the CDR3 is TGTGCCAGCAGCCCGGGGAGGGACGGCGCCTCCTACGAGCAGTGCTTC. Protein: CASSPGRDGASYEQCF.

V usage is TRBV6-2 or TRBV6-3 and J usage is TRBJ2-7; D not resolved. Germline values: CDR1 MNHEY, CDR2 SVGEGT. This CDR3 region has 11 residues. Deletions cut 8 bases from V and 2 bases from J, with 7 bases between. The CDR3 loop reads CASGVTYEQYF. CDR3 nucleotides: TGTGCCAGCGGGGTTACCTACGAGCAGTACTTC.

The V gene is TRBV29-1, the J gene TRBJ2-3; 7 bases are a match to TRBD2. The CDR3 loop spans 18 amino acids. Germline loops: CDR1 SQVTM, CDR2 ANQGSEA. Germline trimming cut 3 bases from V and 5 bases from J; bases unmatched to any gene: 20. In nucleotides, the CDR3 is TGCAGCGTTGAGGGCCTCGTTCTGGGCGGGAGTCTTAGAGATACGCAGTATTTT. It translates to CSVEGLVLGGSLRDTQYF.

This clonotype was seen ten or more times. The chain combines TRBV7-9 with TRBJ1-1, with D maybe TRBD1 (6 bases). CDR1 is SEHNR, CDR2 FQNEAQ, per germline (reference sequence). V gave up 6 bases and J gave up 4 bases, with 21 bases separating them. This CDR3 has 16 amino acids. In DNA form, the CDR3 reads TGTGCCAGCAGTCATGCTACTGGACAGTCAGGCACTGAAGCTTTCTTT. This translates into CASSHATGQSGTEAFF.

CDR3 in amino acids: CASSLGTYGYTF. As DNA, the CDR3 is TGTGCCAGCAGTTTAGGCACCTATGGCTACACCTTC. The chain couples TRBV12-3 or TRBV12-4 to TRBJ1-2; D unclear. The V end was cut by 1 base, the J end by 4 bases, with 4 bases between. The CDR3 is 12 residues long.

Concerning this clonotype: A single base separates this from a much larger clone, so it may be a read error. V and J are TRBV28 and TRBJ1-6, with a weak D call TRBD1 (5 bases). The CDR3 spans 15 residues. Trimming took 4 bases from V and 5 from J, leaving 12 bases between them. From germline, CDR1 is MDHEN and CDR2 SYDVKM. The CDR3 here is CASSSWGTDNSPLHF. The CDR3 DNA sequence: TGTGCCAGCAGTTCATGGGGCACCGATAATTCACCCCTCCACTTT.

The chain uses TRBV7-8 and TRBJ1-1; D call uncertain. CDR1 is SGHVS and CDR2 is FQNEAQ in the germline V gene. This CDR3 has 12 amino acids. V was shortened by 5 bases and J by 6 bases, with 10 bases between the two germline ends. CDR3 in DNA: TGTGCCAGCAGCCCGAACAAAGCTGAAGCTTTCTTT. This translates into CASSPNKAEAFF.

In its sample, this clonotype was seen many times. The genes are TRBV13 and TRBJ1-4; possibly TRBD1 for D (5 bases). The CDR3 covers 13 residues. Germline V lookup: CDR1 PRHDT, CDR2 FYEKMQ (reference sequence). Trimming cost V 2 bases and J 6 bases, with 7 bases left between them. This chain's CDR3 is CASSLLGDEKLFF. The CDR3 DNA sequence: TGTGCCAGCAGCTTATTAGGGGATGAAAAACTGTTTTTT. The full variable domain, rest sourced from reference TRBV13 and TRBJ1-4, is AAGVIQSPRHLIKEKRETATLKCYPIPRHDTVYWYQQGPGQDPQFLISFYEKMQSDKGSIPDRFSAQQFSDYHSELNMSSLELGDSALYFCASSLLGDEKLFFGSGTQLSVL.

On this clonotype itself: The junction and the germline gene differ at one end; a read error may be behind it. V and J are TRBV19 and TRBJ2-2; D unclear. The CDR3 covers 16 residues. Germline lookup yields CDR1 LNHDA and CDR2 SQIVND (reference sequence). The chain's CDR3 is CASSLEVTLNTGELFF. The CDR3 bases are TGTGCCAGTAGTTTAGAGGTTACCCTGAACACCGGGGAGCTGTTTTTT.

As concerns this clonotype: One base away lies a much larger clone, so this may be a sequencing read error. The rearrangement uses TRBV6-1 and TRBJ2-7, with D unresolved. In germline, CDR1 is MNHNS, CDR2 SASEGT. The CDR3 sequence is 13 residues long. DNA for the CDR3: TGTGCCAGCAGAGACCAACCTCACTACGCGCAGTACTTC. It encodes CASRDQPHYAQYF.

This clonotype was counted ten times or more. CDR3 amino acids: CSAGTYEQYF. CDR3 DNA sequence: TGCAGCGCGGGGACCTACGAGCAGTACTTC. The rearrangement joins TRBV29-1 to TRBJ2-7, with D possibly TRBD2 on 5 matching bases. V shed 7 bases and J shed 2 bases, with 6 bases lying between them. This CDR3 region has 10 residues. Germline V lookup: CDR1 SQVTM, CDR2 ANQGSEA.

V gene TRBV4-1 combines with J gene TRBJ2-5; 10 nucleotides agree with TRBD2. Per germline, CDR1 MGHRA and CDR2 YSYEKL. This CDR3 has 15 residues. The trim removed 5 bases at V and 2 bases at J, leaving 5 bases unmatched. The DNA of the CDR3 is TGCGCCAGCAGCAATCTAGCGGGGGCGCAAGAGACCCAGTACTTC. Its protein is CASSNLAGAQETQYF.

The CDR3 loop is CASSQERTGEKLFF. Written as DNA, the CDR3 is TGCGCCAGCAGCCAAGAGCGGACTGGAGAAAAACTGTTTTTT. The chain combines TRBV4-1 with TRBJ1-4; D uncertain. The CDR3 consists of 14 residues. Germline V gene lookup returns CDR1 MGHRA and CDR2 YSYEKL. V was trimmed by 0 bases and J by 8 bases, leaving 10 bases between them.

The chain recombines TRBV27 with TRBJ1-6; D unclear. Looked up from germline, CDR1 is MNHEY and CDR2 is SMNVEV (reference sequence). The CDR3 is 12 amino acids. The germline V and J ends were trimmed by 10 bases and 3 bases, with 7 bases remaining between them. DNA of the CDR3: TGTGCCACCTCCTACTATAATTCACCCCTCCACTTT. This codes for CATSYYNSPLHF.

The J gene is TRBJ2-7, the V gene TRBV20-1, with D perhaps given as TRBD1 or TRBD2 (5 bases each). V shed 5 bases and J shed 3 bases, with 20 bases lying between them. This CDR3 contains 15 residues. The germline CDR1 and CDR2 sequences are DFQATT and SNEGSKA (reference sequence). The CDR3 nucleotides are TGCAGTGCTTGGGGGTTTGGGGCCCCCCACTACGAGCAGTACTTC. It specifies CSAWGFGAPHYEQYF.

As to this clonotype: A much larger clonotype is one base distant, so this may be a read error. The chain joins TRBV25-1 to TRBJ2-5; unclear D gene. The germline V gene encodes CDR1 MGHDK and CDR2 SYGVNS. CDR3 length equals 11 residues. This CDR3 is CASSDGVAQLF. Written as DNA, the CDR3 is TGTGCCAGCAGTGATGGAGTGGCCCAGCTCTTC.

This clonotype turned up a few times. The V and J genes are TRBV7-8 and TRBJ2-1, with D possibly being TRBD1 (5 bases). V shed 5 bases and J shed 5 bases, with 19 bases lying between them. This CDR3 comprises 16 residues. Per the germline V gene, CDR1 is SGHVS and CDR2 is FQNEAQ. Here the CDR3 reads CASSPSYTGFHNEQFF. Written as DNA, the CDR3 is TGTGCCAGCAGCCCGTCTTATACAGGATTTCACAATGAGCAGTTCTTC.

This clonotype has just one count. A much larger clone sits a single nucleotide away, making a read error possible. This rearrangement joins TRBV6-2 or TRBV6-3 to TRBJ2-3; D gene ambiguous. The CDR3 is made up of 18 amino acids. V dropped 2 bases and J dropped 0 bases, with 18 bases sitting between them. The germline V gene encodes CDR1 MNHEY and CDR2 SVGEGT. Written as DNA, the CDR3 is TGTGCCAGCAGTTACCTGGGCCTCAGTGGTGCGAGCACAGATACGCAGTATTTT. This translates into CASSYLGLSGASTDTQYF.